One and the same sample provided the 11 T cell receptor beta chains below, sequenced in a study of cytomegalovirus exposure and HLA in healthy donors (dated by TCRdb to 2017 to 2019). Receptors were amplified or captured by the immunoSEQ multiplex PCR assay. TCRdb obtained this table from immuneACCESS and retained in-frame rearrangements with V and J assigned. These tables miss some clones; where compared with another copy, unresolved V genes account for less than half of the shortfall, and the remainder is unexplained. For this sample there are about 240,000 clones; 70% to 90% appear just once. The ten most abundant clones make up around 1.2% of the sample. Sequencing was done on a sample of PBMCs. The receptors derive from a woman aged 25-40 years in good health and CMV-seropositive.

The chain carries TRBV28 and TRBJ1-2; maybe TRBD1 (5 bases). Germline V CDR1 and CDR2: MDHEN, SYDVKM. V was trimmed by 3 bases and J by 4 bases, leaving 9 bases between them. This CDR3 comprises 13 residues. CDR3 amino acids: CASSLGRAYGYTF. In DNA form, the CDR3 reads TGTGCCAGCAGTTTGGGCAGGGCCTATGGCTACACCTTC.

The V call is TRBV13, the J call TRBJ2-3; 11 bases map to TRBD2. With V trimmed by 4 bases and J by 0 bases, 9 bases remained unmatched. Germline-derived CDR1 and CDR2 are PRHDT and FYEKMQ (reference sequence). The CDR3 runs 18 residues. CDR3 DNA sequence: TGTGCCAGCAGCTCGACCGGACTAGCGGGCCCTAGCACAGATACGCAGTATTTT. Its translation is CASSSTGLAGPSTDTQYF.

The V call is TRBV6-1, the J call TRBJ2-1; possibly TRBD1 for D (5 bases). This CDR3 comprises 14 residues. Germline assignment: CDR1 MNHNS and CDR2 SASEGT. Between the trimmed V and J ends, which lost 2 bases and 5 bases, there was a span of 10 bases. The CDR3 DNA reads as TGTGCCAGCAGTGAATGGGGCTCGGACAATGAGCAGTTCTTC. Translation gives CASSEWGSDNEQFF.

This clone was detected only once. This chain connects TRBV11-3 to TRBJ2-5; D gene unclear. CDR1 is SGHNT, CDR2 YENEEA, per germline. This CDR3 is 13 amino acids long. The V gene lost 0 bases and the J gene lost 4 bases, with 6 bases spanning the gap. CDR3: CASSLDRGETQYF. The CDR3 region has the DNA TGTGCCAGCAGCTTAGATAGAGGAGAGACCCAGTACTTC. The complete variable domain, with remaining parts taken from reference TRBV11-3 and TRBJ2-5, reads EAGVVQSPRYKIIEKKQPVAFWCNPISGHNTLYWYLQNLGQGPELLIRYENEEAVDDSQLPKDRFSAERLKGVDSTLKIQPAELGDSAVYLCASSLDRGETQYFGPGTRLLVL.

Worth noting for this clone: Other DNA sequences in the sample encode the same CDR3. V usage is TRBV7-9 and J usage is TRBJ2-1; D unresolved. V was trimmed by 1 base and J by 1 base, leaving 5 bases between them. Per germline, CDR1 SEHNR and CDR2 FQNEAQ (reference sequence). The CDR3 totals 14 residues. CDR3 protein: CASSLGGSYNEQFF. DNA for the CDR3: TGTGCCAGCAGCTTAGGCGGATCCTACAATGAGCAGTTCTTC.

The V gene is TRBV6-5, the J gene TRBJ2-5; a possible D gene is TRBD2 (5 bases). Germline V CDR1 and CDR2: MNHEY, SVGAGI. V lost 6 bases to trimming and J lost 0 bases, with 14 bases between them. The CDR3 runs 15 residues. The CDR3 region is CASSPTTTYQETQYF. CDR3 sequence (DNA): TGTGCCAGCAGCCCGACTACAACATACCAAGAGACCCAGTACTTC.

This chain links TRBV18 with TRBJ2-7, with D uncertain. The germline gives CDR1 KGHSH, CDR2 LQKENI. V was cut by 1 base and J by 3 bases, with 7 bases left in between. This CDR3 region has 13 residues. The CDR3 reads CASSPQELYEQYF. The CDR3 DNA reads as TGTGCCAGCTCACCACAGGAGCTCTACGAGCAGTACTTC.

This clone turned up a few times. The chain joins TRBV14 to TRBJ2-7; D call uncertain. This CDR3 spans 13 amino acids. Germline lookup yields CDR1 SGHDN and CDR2 FVKESK. The V gene lost 3 bases and the J gene lost 2 bases, with 8 bases spanning the gap. CDR3 in DNA: TGTGCCAGCAGCCACAACTATCCCTACGAGCAGTACTTC. This gives the protein CASSHNYPYEQYF.

This clone showed up just a few times. The genes are TRBV5-8 and TRBJ2-2; D uncertain. The ends were cut back, 0 bases at V and 0 bases at J, with 15 bases in the middle. Per germline, CDR1 SGHTS and CDR2 YDEGEE. This CDR3 is built from 18 residues. CDR3 residues: CASSLESLAVTNTGELFF. CDR3 DNA: TGTGCCAGCAGCTTGGAGTCGTTGGCAGTAACGAACACCGGGGAGCTGTTTTTT.

V is TRBV4-2 and J is TRBJ2-7; 11 bases map to TRBD2. The CDR3 sequence is 16 residues long. Germline V gene lookup returns CDR1 LGHNA and CDR2 YNFKEQ. The V gene end was trimmed by 4 bases and the J gene end by 0 bases; junction bases not matched to a gene: 5. The CDR3 coding sequence is TGTGCCAGCAGCCGTACGACTAGCGGGGTCTCCTACGAGCAGTACTTC. This translates into CASSRTTSGVSYEQYF.

This clone was picked up many times. This chain joins TRBV28 and TRBJ2-7, with D possibly TRBD1 on 6 matching bases. Germline assignment: CDR1 MDHEN and CDR2 SYDVKM. This CDR3 has 16 residues. Trimming removed 7 bases from V and 0 bases from J, with 19 bases in between. For the CDR3, the DNA is TGTGCCAGCACTAAGGCCGGGACAACCAACTCCTACGAGCAGTACTTC. This codes for CASTKAGTTNSYEQYF.